The sequence of this TCR beta chain was determined in a study of early T cells in non-severe SARS-CoV-2 infection. Study conclusions and caveats: CD4 and private specificities were missed by VDJdb matching, which favored anti-spike CD8 responses.

Details on this clonotype: Antigen specificity is unknown.

The germline V gene has CDR1 SEHNR and CDR2 FQNEAQ (reference sequence). The CDR3 has 16 residues. V was cut by 3 bases and J by 0 bases, with 12 bases left in between. Via MiXCR, TCRdb re-called the 5' RACE reads, giving one row per CDR3 protein. This table has about 130,000 distinct CDR3 sequences, 14% to 15% appearing once. The J gene is TRBJ2-1, the V gene TRBV7-9, with unresolved D. The sequencing sample was made of whole blood. The source is an adult who was a healthcare worker with PCR-confirmed SARS-CoV-2 infection or an uninfected control (not recorded which). DNA for the CDR3: TGTGCCAGCAGCTTGGAGCAAACAAGCTCCTACAATGAGCAGTTCTTC. This codes for CASSLEQTSSYNEQFF.